This T cell receptor beta chain was profiled in a study of T cells in Graves' hyperthyroidism and ophthalmopathy. Study-wide results and limits: Most clonotypes expanded in the thyroid (above 0.001) were also present in blood. Separating ophthalmopathy from stable hyperthyroidism was achieved by a 13 V-J model. The model anticipated ophthalmopathy a median about six months pre-onset.

RNA transcripts gave rise to amplified TCR beta CDR3 regions. An initial round of RT-PCR targeting the TCR CDR3 relied on the HTBI primer set. TCRdb processed the multiplex PCR reads anew with MiXCR; each CDR3 protein has one entry. Of some 490,000 distinct CDR3 sequences listed, approximately 23% are singletons. This clonotype has just a few counts. As yet, its antigen is unknown. The study excluded patients with uncontrolled infection, other autoimmune disease, pregnancy or lactation. Germline assignment: CDR1 LNHDA and CDR2 SQIVND (reference sequence). This CDR3 spans 20 amino acids. V was clipped by 3 bases and J by 2 bases; unmatched bases: 20.

The rearrangement links TRBV19 to TRBJ2-7, with TRBD2 matching over 9 bases. The sequenced material came from blood. This clonotype was sampled from an older woman with Graves' ophthalmopathy. The CDR3 sequence is CASSILSPGLASNRAYEQYF. In DNA form, the CDR3 reads TGTGCCAGTAGTATTCTTTCCCCGGGACTAGCATCGAACCGGGCCTACGAGCAGTACTTC.